The 6 T cell receptor beta chains below were found in one sample sequenced in a study of post-analysis software for immune sequencing data. These TCRs are of unknown antigen specificity. Unique-molecular-identifier-tagged TCR beta cDNA libraries were used. TCRdb passed the PCR reads through MiXCR, listing each CDR3 protein once. Of some 800,000 distinct CDR3 sequences detected, 46% appear once; the ten largest clones hold 4.9%. Study findings and constraints: Roughly 5 TRBV segments occurring more often in patients than controls included TRBV5-6, TRBV5-1 and TRBV20-1.

Material: blood. The receptors here all came from a girl under 18 with multiple sclerosis.

In regard to this clonotype: One junction end disagrees with the germline gene, perhaps due to a read error. CDR3 coding DNA: TGCACCAGCACCCCGGGACTAGCGACGTACACGCAGTATTTT. It specifies CTSTPGLATYTQYF. V usage is TRBV4-3 and J usage is TRBJ2-3, with 10 bases that match TRBD2. There are 14 residues in the CDR3. The germline CDR1 and CDR2 sequences are LGHNA and YSLEER.

The chain employs TRBV27 and TRBJ2-3, with TRBD2 identical over 8 bases. Germline CDR1 MNHEY, CDR2 SMNVEV (reference sequence). V gave up 5 bases and J gave up 2 bases; unmatched junction bases: 9. The CDR3 consists of 16 residues. The CDR3 is CASSTSAGEFTDTQYF. DNA of the CDR3: TGTGCCAGCAGTACCTCAGCGGGAGAGTTCACAGATACGCAGTATTTT.

The rearrangement uses TRBV27 and TRBJ1-2; possibly TRBD1 for D (5 bases). CDR1 MNHEY and CDR2 SMNVEV come from the germline V gene (reference sequence). This CDR3 region has 13 residues. The V end was cut by 10 bases, the J end by 0 bases, with 12 bases between. The CDR3 region has the DNA TGTGCCATTCGGGACGGAACTAACTATGGCTACACCTTC. It translates to CAIRDGTNYGYTF.

The chain employs TRBV15 and TRBJ2-5, with 7 bases lining up with TRBD1. The J call may be faulty, since TRBJ2-7 better matches the DNA end. The CDR3 runs to 13 residues. Germline V CDR1 and CDR2: LNHNV, YYDKDF (reference sequence). Here the CDR3 DNA reads TGTGCCACCAGCAGGGACAGGCGGTCCGAGCAGTACTTC. Translation gives CATSRDRRSEQYF.

The rearrangement joins TRBV4-2 to TRBJ2-1; TRBD2 aligns across 11 bases. This CDR3 spans 20 amino acids. The V gene end was trimmed by 0 bases and the J gene end by 5 bases; junction bases not matched to a gene: 15. CDR1 is LGHNA, CDR2 YNFKEQ, per germline. CDR3 nucleotides: TGTGCCAGCAGCCAAGACCCGGGGCCGCCGGGGACTAGCGGTCACAATGAGCAGTTCTTC. This gives the protein CASSQDPGPPGTSGHNEQFF.

As concerns this clonotype: The germline gene is not matched at one end of the junction; a read error may be the cause. The V gene is TRBV11-2, the J gene TRBJ2-1; no clear D gene. The germline CDR1 and CDR2 sequences are SGHAT and FQNNGV. The CDR3 is made up of 17 amino acids. The CDR3 reads CTSSSHLDSTSYNEQFF. In nucleotides, the CDR3 is TGTACCAGCAGCTCACATCTGGATTCCACCTCCTACAATGAGCAGTTCTTC. The full variable domain, with the rest looked up from reference TRBV11-2 and TRBJ2-1, is EAGVAQSPRYKIIEKRQSVAFWCNPISGHATLYWYQQILGQGPKLLIQFQNNGVVDDSQLPKDRFSAERLKGVDSTLKIQPAKLEDSAVYLCTSSSHLDSTSYNEQFFGPGTRLTVL.